The rows below give T cell receptor beta chains drawn from one sample of a study of spatial heterogeneity in lung cancer. From the 5' RACE reads, TCRdb called clonotypes with MiXCR, one entry per CDR3 protein. The sample contains around 120,000 distinct CDR3 sequences, approximately 12% of which appear only once. The starting material was PBMCs, obtained at follow-up. Receptors were obtained from a male donor with early-stage non-small cell lung cancer. Both conserved end residues are part of each CDR3. A D gene is named only where the DNA matches it firmly. Only part of the rows carry a size: once, few, many, or a class if the clone is expanded.

-,-,TRBJ2-1,TRBV5-6,TGTGCCAGCAGCTTGAGCGTTGAGCAGTTCTTC,CASSLSVEQFF
TRBD1,many,TRBJ1-1,TRBV29-1,TGCAGCGTTCTTCAGGGGGCGCCGAGCACTGAAGCTTTCTTT,CSVLQGAPSTEAFF
TRBD1,-,TRBJ2-7,TRBV27,TGTGCCAGCAGTTACGGACAGGGCTACTACGAGCAGTACTTC,CASSYGQGYYEQYF
-,many,TRBJ2-1,TRBV24-1,TGTGCCACCAGTGATGTACGGGGCTTCAGCAATGAGCAGTTCTTC,CATSDVRGFSNEQFF
-,few,TRBJ2-7,TRBV5-1,TGCGCCAGCAGCTTGGAGGTGTCCTACGAGCAGTACTTC,CASSLEVSYEQYF
TRBD2,-,TRBJ2-2,TRBV6-2/TRBV6-3,TGTGCCAGCAGTTACTTTAGACTAGCAGAGGAGCTGTTTTTT,CASSYFRLAEELFF
TRBD1,-,TRBJ2-7,TRBV5-1,TGCGCCAGCCAACTCAGCGACAGGGGCTCCTACGAGCAGTACTTC,CASQLSDRGSYEQYF
-,many,TRBJ1-6,TRBV9,TGTGCCAGCAGCGCTCAAAATTCACCCCTCCACTTT,CASSAQNSPLHF
-,-,TRBJ1-2,TRBV7-3,TGTGCCAGCAGCTTAGGGGCTGGGAATGGCTACACCTTC,CASSLGAGNGYTF
-,many,TRBJ2-3,TRBV7-2,TGTGCCAGCAGCTTAGGACTCCACAGACCTTCAGATACGCAGTATTTT,CASSLGLHRPSDTQYF
-,-,TRBJ2-3,TRBV12-5,TGTGCTGGCGCTTGGGGGCGAACAGATACGCAGTATTTT,CAGAWGRTDTQYF
-,few,TRBJ1-2,TRBV10-3,TGTGCCATCAGTGAGTCGGCTGCTGGCTACACCTTC,CAISESAAGYTF
-,many,TRBJ2-7,TRBV6-1,TGTGCCGTCGGCAACCGCGGGGCCTACGAGCAGTACTTC,CAVGNRGAYEQYF
-,-,TRBJ1-6,TRBV20-1,TGCAGTGCTAGAGAGGGGGGCCTCAATTCACCCCTCCACTTT,CSAREGGLNSPLHF
-,-,TRBJ1-1,TRBV18,TGTGCCAGCTCGACGACAGGATGGAACACTGAAGCTTTCTTT,CASSTTGWNTEAFF
-,few,TRBJ1-4,TRBV7-2,TGTGCCAGCAGCTTCTCCAGGGGATGGAATGAAAAACTGTTTTTT,CASSFSRGWNEKLFF
TRBD2,-,TRBJ2-5,TRBV2,TGTGCCAGCAGGAAGGGACTAGCGGTAGAGACCCAGTACTTC,CASRKGLAVETQYF
-,many,TRBJ1-4,TRBV5-4,TGTGCCAGCAGCTCACAGGGTTTAGGAGAAAAACTGTTTTTT,CASSSQGLGEKLFF
-,-,TRBJ1-6,TRBV5-6,TGTGCCAGCAGCTTGCGGGCCAGGGTGAACTCCTATAATTCACCCCTCCACTTT,CASSLRARVNSYNSPLHF
-,-,TRBJ1-1,TRBV27,TGTGCCAGCAGAAATTCAAAAGGGGCGGACACTGAAGCTTTCTTT,CASRNSKGADTEAFF
-,-,TRBJ2-5,TRBV9,TGTGCCAGCAGCGCACCCGACGAGACCCAGTACTTC,CASSAPDETQYF
-,-,TRBJ1-1,TRBV20-1,TGCAGTGGTATTAGGACAAAGAACACTGAAGCTTTCTTT,CSGIRTKNTEAFF
TRBD1,-,TRBJ2-2,TRBV28,TGTGCCAGCAGAAAAGGGACAGGCGCGAACACCGGGGAGCTGTTTTTT,CASRKGTGANTGELFF
-,-,TRBJ2-3,TRBV11-2,TGTGCCAGCAGCTTAGCCCACAGGGTGAGGAATTCAGATACGCAGTATTTT,CASSLAHRVRNSDTQYF
-,many,TRBJ2-7,TRBV6-2/TRBV6-3,TGTGCCAGCCCCCCCGGGCGACAGTACCCTAACTACGAGCAGTACTTC,CASPPGRQYPNYEQYF
TRBD2,many,TRBJ2-3,TRBV12-3/TRBV12-4,TGTGCCAGCAGTTTGTCCAGCGGGGGCTATCCACTAGATACGCAGTATTTT,CASSLSSGGYPLDTQYF
TRBD2,few,TRBJ2-1,TRBV6-5,TGTGCCAGCAGTTACCTGAGCGGGGGACCGTACAATGAGCAGTTCTTC,CASSYLSGGPYNEQFF
-,few,TRBJ2-3,TRBV7-2,TGTGCCAGCAGCCCCAGGGGGGGGCTTCATACGCAGTATTTT,CASSPRGGLHTQYF
-,-,TRBJ2-5,TRBV29-1,TGCAGCGTGGGTAGGAATGGAGAGACCCAGTACTTC,CSVGRNGETQYF
-,many,TRBJ2-5,TRBV27,TGTGCCAGCAGTTTATCTCCGGGGGAACAGACCCAGTACTTC,CASSLSPGEQTQYF
TRBD2,few,TRBJ2-1,TRBV19,TGTGCCAGTAGTTCCCGACTAGCGCCCAATGAGCAGTTCTTC,CASSSRLAPNEQFF
-,many,TRBJ2-7,TRBV2,TGTGCCAGCAGCCTAAGGGGAAACGAGCAGTACTTC,CASSLRGNEQYF
TRBD1,few,TRBJ2-7,TRBV7-3,TGTGCCAGCAGCCCGGGGACAGGGGCCACCTACGAGCAGTACTTC,CASSPGTGATYEQYF
-,-,TRBJ2-7,TRBV7-2,TGTGCCAGCAGCCCCTTAGCCCTCTCCTACGAGCAGTACTTC,CASSPLALSYEQYF
TRBD2,many,TRBJ2-7,TRBV20-1,TGCAGTGCTATGGGACTAGCGGGGGGCTACGAGCAGTACTTC,CSAMGLAGGYEQYF
TRBD1,many,TRBJ1-5,TRBV12-3/TRBV12-4,TGTGCCAGCAATGGACAGGGGGGCAATCAGCCCCAGCATTTT,CASNGQGGNQPQHF
TRBD1,few,TRBJ1-1,TRBV27,TGTGCCAGCAGTCCCCTGAAGGGGGCCTCGAACACTGAAGCTTTCTTT,CASSPLKGASNTEAFF
-,many,TRBJ1-2,TRBV7-8,TGTGCCAGCAGCTATGCGGGAAACTATGGCTACACCTTC,CASSYAGNYGYTF
-,-,TRBJ1-1,TRBV12-3/TRBV12-4,TGTGCCAGCAGGGTGCTTTCAGGAGGAGACCTTCGTGATCTTGACACTGAAGCTTTCTTT,CASRVLSGGDLRDLDTEAFF
-,-,TRBJ1-3,TRBV7-6,TGTGCCAGCAGCGAACAGCAGAGCTCTGGAAACACCATATATTTT,CASSEQQSSGNTIYF
-,many,TRBJ1-6,TRBV4-3,TGCGCCAGCAGCCAAGAAAAGAATTCACCCCTCCACTTT,CASSQEKNSPLHF
-,few,TRBJ1-1,TRBV7-9,TGTGCCAGCAGCTTAGTGGCCTCTTCGGGTGAAGCTTTCTTT,CASSLVASSGEAFF
-,-,TRBJ2-7,TRBV7-9,TGTGCCAGCAGCTTAGATGCGGGGACCGAGCAGTACTTC,CASSLDAGTEQYF
-,-,TRBJ1-6,TRBV28,TGTGCCAGCAGTTTGAGGGGCTCCTATAATTCACCCCTCCACTTT,CASSLRGSYNSPLHF
-,-,TRBJ2-1,TRBV9,TGTGCCAGCAGCGTGGGCCTCTCCTACAATGAGCAGTTCTTC,CASSVGLSYNEQFF
TRBD2,few,TRBJ2-3,TRBV20-1,TGCAGTGCAGCAGGGACTAGCGGGGGACGGCTGCCGTTAGATACGCAGTATTTT,CSAAGTSGGRLPLDTQYF
-,few,TRBJ2-1,TRBV4-2,TGTGCCAGCAGCCTTCAAAGGACCTACAATGAGCAGTTCTTC,CASSLQRTYNEQFF
-,few,TRBJ1-5,TRBV5-1,TGCGCCAGCAGCTTGGGTAGGGCCCAGCCCCAGCATTTT,CASSLGRAQPQHF
-,few,TRBJ1-6,TRBV4-1,TGCGCCAGCAGCCAAGTAGTAGGGTTCTATAATTCACCCCTCCACTTT,CASSQVVGFYNSPLHF
TRBD1,many,TRBJ1-6,TRBV9,TGTGCCAGCAGCGCGACGGGACAGGGAAATTCACCCCTCCACTTT,CASSATGQGNSPLHF
TRBD1,few,TRBJ2-1,TRBV10-3,TGTGCCATCACCGGACAGGGTCGAGAGCAGTTCTTC,CAITGQGREQFF
TRBD1,-,TRBJ1-2,TRBV28,TGTGCCAGCAGCCTGACAGGGGTAAACTATGGCTACACCTTC,CASSLTGVNYGYTF
-,-,TRBJ2-1,TRBV6-1,TGTGCCAGCAGTGAAGTTCCTAAGCAGATTATAAGGCAGTTCTTC,CASSEVPKQIIRQFF
-,many,TRBJ2-1,TRBV20-1,TGCAGTGCAATCGAATCTGGACACCCCTACAATGAGCAGTTCTTC,CSAIESGHPYNEQFF
TRBD1,-,TRBJ1-6,TRBV7-9,TGTGCCAGCAGCGTGGACAGGGATAATTCACCCCTCCACTTT,CASSVDRDNSPLHF
TRBD1,many,TRBJ2-7,TRBV6-2/TRBV6-3,TGTGCCAGCAGGTCAGGACAGGCGTTCTCCTACGAGCAGTACTTC,CASRSGQAFSYEQYF
-,few,TRBJ2-1,TRBV18,TGTGCCAGCTCACCAGGGAGTGGGGGTTACAATGAGCAGTTCTTC,CASSPGSGGYNEQFF
-,-,TRBJ2-7,TRBV6-2/TRBV6-3,TGTGCCAGCAGTTACGTGGGCTCCTACGAGCAGTACTTC,CASSYVGSYEQYF